These T cell receptor beta chains were read from a single sample in a study of CD8 T cells in Susac syndrome. From the immunoSEQ multiplex PCR reads, TCRdb called clonotypes with MiXCR, one entry per CDR3 protein. In the table there are 65,000 to 80,000 distinct CDR3 sequences, around nine tenths of which are singletons. The sequenced sample was CD8+ T cells from PBMCs. These receptors all come from a human donor with multiple sclerosis. The CDR3 runs from the conserved cysteine through the conserved F or W. The order of the fields is D gene, J gene, clone size, V gene, CDR3 protein, CDR3 DNA. D genes are given only for firm matches. Expanded clones get a size class; other rows say once, few or many, or leave the size out.

d_call: .; j_call: TRBJ1-1; clone_size: .; v_call: TRBV28; cdr3_aa: CASSPGYLYREAFF; cdr3_nt: TGTGCCAGCAGTCCGGGATATCTGTACCGTGAAGCTTTCTTT
d_call: .; j_call: TRBJ2-1; clone_size: .; v_call: TRBV19; cdr3_aa: CASSIDRTVNNEQFF; cdr3_nt: TGTGCCAGTAGTATAGATCGAACCGTTAACAATGAGCAGTTCTTC
d_call: TRBD2; j_call: TRBJ2-3; clone_size: .; v_call: TRBV13; cdr3_aa: CASSLWPGGEKDTQYF; cdr3_nt: TGTGCCAGCAGCTTATGGCCGGGGGGGGAGAAAGATACGCAGTATTTT
d_call: TRBD1; j_call: TRBJ2-2; clone_size: .; v_call: TRBV4-3; cdr3_aa: CASSQYHRGIGELFF; cdr3_nt: TGCGCCAGCAGCCAGTACCACAGGGGGATCGGGGAGCTGTTTTTT
d_call: .; j_call: TRBJ1-6; clone_size: .; v_call: TRBV7-9; cdr3_aa: CASSVPNSPLHF; cdr3_nt: TGTGCCAGCAGCGTCCCTAATTCACCCCTCCACTTT
d_call: .; j_call: TRBJ1-2; clone_size: .; v_call: TRBV4-3; cdr3_aa: CASSQDPYYGYTF; cdr3_nt: TGCGCCAGCAGCCAAGACCCTTATTATGGCTACACCTTC
d_call: TRBD1; j_call: TRBJ2-1; clone_size: .; v_call: TRBV6-2/TRBV6-3; cdr3_aa: CASQGTGLDEQFF; cdr3_nt: TGTGCCAGCCAGGGGACAGGGCTCGATGAGCAGTTCTTC
d_call: .; j_call: TRBJ2-3; clone_size: .; v_call: TRBV27; cdr3_aa: CASSLLGDTQYF; cdr3_nt: TGTGCCAGCAGTCTGCTAGGGGATACGCAGTATTTT
d_call: .; j_call: TRBJ2-1; clone_size: .; v_call: TRBV12-3/TRBV12-4; cdr3_aa: CASSLVPDEQFF; cdr3_nt: TGTGCCAGCAGTTTAGTCCCGGATGAGCAGTTCTTC
d_call: .; j_call: TRBJ2-7; clone_size: .; v_call: TRBV7-9; cdr3_aa: CASSLGTGGEQYF; cdr3_nt: TGTGCCAGCAGCTTAGGGACAGGAGGGGAGCAGTACTTC
d_call: TRBD1; j_call: TRBJ2-7; clone_size: .; v_call: TRBV9; cdr3_aa: CASSVAGTGVIHEQYF; cdr3_nt: TGTGCCAGCAGCGTAGCCGGGACAGGGGTTATCCACGAGCAGTACTTC
d_call: .; j_call: TRBJ2-2; clone_size: .; v_call: TRBV6-6; cdr3_aa: CASSAGRTGELFF; cdr3_nt: TGTGCCAGCAGCGCCGGCAGGACCGGGGAGCTGTTTTTT
d_call: .; j_call: TRBJ1-3; clone_size: .; v_call: TRBV12-3/TRBV12-4; cdr3_aa: CATEDGNPSGNTIYF; cdr3_nt: TGTGCCACCGAGGACGGGAACCCCTCTGGAAACACCATATATTTT
d_call: .; j_call: TRBJ1-3; clone_size: .; v_call: TRBV4-1; cdr3_aa: CASSQDNKAVSGNTIYF; cdr3_nt: TGCGCCAGCAGCCAAGATAATAAGGCAGTCTCTGGAAACACCATATATTTT
d_call: .; j_call: TRBJ2-7; clone_size: .; v_call: TRBV12-3/TRBV12-4; cdr3_aa: CASSSRTSLPAIYEQYF; cdr3_nt: TGTGCCAGCAGTTCACGCACATCCCTTCCCGCCATCTACGAGCAGTACTTC
d_call: .; j_call: TRBJ2-1; clone_size: .; v_call: TRBV11-2; cdr3_aa: CASSLGQGLAGQFF; cdr3_nt: TGTGCCAGCAGCTTAGGACAGGGGTTAGCGGGACAGTTCTTC
d_call: .; j_call: TRBJ1-1; clone_size: .; v_call: TRBV28; cdr3_aa: CASGYREGTEAFF; cdr3_nt: TGTGCCAGCGGATACAGGGAGGGCACTGAAGCTTTCTTT
d_call: TRBD1; j_call: TRBJ1-5; clone_size: .; v_call: TRBV27; cdr3_aa: CASSPGTGGQPQHF; cdr3_nt: TGTGCCAGCAGCCCCGGGACAGGGGGCCAGCCCCAGCATTTT
d_call: TRBD2; j_call: TRBJ2-7; clone_size: .; v_call: TRBV4-2; cdr3_aa: CASSPGLAGAPYEQYF; cdr3_nt: TGTGCCAGCAGCCCTGGACTAGCGGGGGCCCCCTACGAGCAGTACTTC
d_call: .; j_call: TRBJ1-2; clone_size: .; v_call: TRBV13; cdr3_aa: CASSLRGADYGYTF; cdr3_nt: TGTGCCAGCAGCTTGAGGGGCGCGGACTATGGCTACACCTTC
d_call: .; j_call: TRBJ2-7; clone_size: .; v_call: TRBV7-9; cdr3_aa: CASSADGPYEQYF; cdr3_nt: TGTGCCAGCAGCGCGGACGGACCCTACGAGCAGTACTTC
d_call: .; j_call: TRBJ1-2; clone_size: .; v_call: TRBV29-1; cdr3_aa: CSVETSAEGYTF; cdr3_nt: TGCAGCGTTGAGACATCGGCAGAAGGCTACACCTTC
d_call: TRBD1; j_call: TRBJ2-1; clone_size: few; v_call: TRBV12-3/TRBV12-4; cdr3_aa: CASSLRGLRYNEQFF; cdr3_nt: TGTGCCAGCAGTTTAAGGGGGCTTCGCTACAATGAGCAGTTCTTC
d_call: TRBD1; j_call: TRBJ1-2; clone_size: .; v_call: TRBV5-1; cdr3_aa: CASSLSPGTGTQSYTF; cdr3_nt: TGCGCCAGCAGCCTAAGTCCCGGGACAGGAACTCAGAGCTACACCTTC
d_call: .; j_call: TRBJ2-7; clone_size: .; v_call: TRBV20-1; cdr3_aa: CSAREMASEPLIYEQYF; cdr3_nt: TGCAGTGCTAGAGAAATGGCTAGCGAGCCCCTCATCTACGAGCAGTACTTC
d_call: .; j_call: TRBJ2-2; clone_size: .; v_call: TRBV6-5; cdr3_aa: CASSYSEGVNTGELFF; cdr3_nt: TGTGCCAGCAGTTACTCAGAAGGGGTAAACACCGGGGAGCTGTTTTTT
d_call: .; j_call: TRBJ2-6; clone_size: .; v_call: TRBV12-3/TRBV12-4; cdr3_aa: CASSRRAGANVLTF; cdr3_nt: TGTGCCAGCAGCCGGAGGGCTGGGGCCAACGTCCTGACTTTC
d_call: TRBD1; j_call: TRBJ2-5; clone_size: .; v_call: TRBV12-3/TRBV12-4; cdr3_aa: CASSQRQGGQETQYF; cdr3_nt: TGTGCCAGCAGTCAAAGACAGGGGGGTCAAGAGACCCAGTACTTC
d_call: .; j_call: TRBJ1-1; clone_size: .; v_call: TRBV29-1; cdr3_aa: CSVVDRDTEAFF; cdr3_nt: TGCAGCGTTGTCGACAGAGACACTGAAGCTTTCTTT
d_call: TRBD1; j_call: TRBJ2-1; clone_size: .; v_call: TRBV5-1; cdr3_aa: CASSHGQGRSYNEQFF; cdr3_nt: TGCGCCAGCAGCCACGGACAGGGACGATCCTACAATGAGCAGTTCTTC
d_call: .; j_call: TRBJ1-3; clone_size: .; v_call: TRBV7-6; cdr3_aa: CASRGPGGNTIYF; cdr3_nt: TGTGCCAGCAGGGGGCCCGGTGGAAACACCATATATTTT
d_call: .; j_call: TRBJ2-1; clone_size: .; v_call: TRBV4-1; cdr3_aa: CASSFSPGGNEQFF; cdr3_nt: TGCGCCAGCAGCTTCTCGCCTGGTGGCAATGAGCAGTTCTTC
d_call: TRBD2; j_call: TRBJ2-2; clone_size: .; v_call: TRBV11-2; cdr3_aa: CASSLRLAGDQTGELFF; cdr3_nt: TGTGCCAGCAGCTTAAGGCTAGCGGGAGATCAGACCGGGGAGCTGTTTTTT
d_call: TRBD1; j_call: TRBJ2-3; clone_size: .; v_call: TRBV7-3; cdr3_aa: CASSLAGGLEDTQYF; cdr3_nt: TGTGCCAGCAGTTTAGCAGGGGGCCTGGAAGATACGCAGTATTTT
d_call: TRBD2; j_call: TRBJ2-6; clone_size: .; v_call: TRBV9; cdr3_aa: CASSQGEGLVGTGANVLTF; cdr3_nt: TGTGCCAGCAGCCAAGGGGAGGGGCTAGTTGGGACTGGGGCCAACGTCCTGACTTTC
d_call: .; j_call: TRBJ2-7; clone_size: .; v_call: TRBV4-1; cdr3_aa: CASSPEPDKIYEQYF; cdr3_nt: TGCGCCAGCAGCCCGGAACCCGACAAGATCTACGAGCAGTACTTC
d_call: .; j_call: TRBJ2-6; clone_size: .; v_call: TRBV5-1; cdr3_aa: CASSLVGPVGANVLTF; cdr3_nt: TGCGCCAGCAGCTTAGTAGGTCCGGTTGGGGCCAACGTCCTGACTTTC
d_call: TRBD1; j_call: TRBJ1-5; clone_size: .; v_call: TRBV28; cdr3_aa: CASSWRQGSNQPQHF; cdr3_nt: TGTGCCAGCAGTTGGAGACAGGGCAGCAATCAGCCCCAGCATTTT
d_call: .; j_call: TRBJ2-2; clone_size: .; v_call: TRBV6-1; cdr3_aa: CASTGRGRIANTGELFF; cdr3_nt: TGTGCCAGCACCGGACGAGGGAGGATAGCGAACACCGGGGAGCTGTTTTTT
d_call: TRBD1; j_call: TRBJ1-2; clone_size: .; v_call: TRBV6-2/TRBV6-3; cdr3_aa: CASSYSKRTGNGYTF; cdr3_nt: TGTGCCAGCAGTTACTCGAAACGGACAGGGAATGGCTACACCTTC
d_call: TRBD2; j_call: TRBJ2-3; clone_size: .; v_call: TRBV16; cdr3_aa: CASSHGTSGYTDTQYF; cdr3_nt: TGTGCCAGCAGCCACGGGACTAGCGGATACACAGATACGCAGTATTTT
d_call: TRBD1; j_call: TRBJ1-2; clone_size: .; v_call: TRBV12-3/TRBV12-4; cdr3_aa: CASRSWGQGGYGYTF; cdr3_nt: TGTGCCAGCAGGTCATGGGGACAGGGAGGCTATGGCTACACCTTC
d_call: .; j_call: TRBJ2-5; clone_size: .; v_call: TRBV13; cdr3_aa: CASSLLASEETQYF; cdr3_nt: TGTGCCAGCAGCTTATTAGCTAGCGAAGAGACCCAGTACTTC
d_call: .; j_call: TRBJ1-1; clone_size: .; v_call: TRBV6-5; cdr3_aa: CASSYVGGTEAFF; cdr3_nt: TGTGCCAGCAGTTACGTTGGGGGTACTGAAGCTTTCTTT
d_call: .; j_call: TRBJ1-3; clone_size: .; v_call: TRBV9; cdr3_aa: CASSGGILTGNTIYF; cdr3_nt: TGTGCCAGCAGCGGAGGGATTCTGACTGGAAACACCATATATTTT
d_call: TRBD1; j_call: TRBJ2-7; clone_size: .; v_call: TRBV27; cdr3_aa: CASSLTGTGPEQYF; cdr3_nt: TGTGCCAGCAGTTTGACCGGGACAGGACCCGAGCAGTACTTC
d_call: TRBD1; j_call: TRBJ2-7; clone_size: once; v_call: TRBV28; cdr3_aa: CASSLRQGASHEQYF; cdr3_nt: TGTGCCAGCAGTCTCCGACAGGGGGCCTCCCACGAGCAGTACTTC
d_call: .; j_call: TRBJ2-1; clone_size: .; v_call: TRBV27; cdr3_aa: CASSPGLSRSYNEQFF; cdr3_nt: TGTGCCAGCAGTCCGGGACTGAGCCGCTCCTACAATGAGCAGTTCTTC